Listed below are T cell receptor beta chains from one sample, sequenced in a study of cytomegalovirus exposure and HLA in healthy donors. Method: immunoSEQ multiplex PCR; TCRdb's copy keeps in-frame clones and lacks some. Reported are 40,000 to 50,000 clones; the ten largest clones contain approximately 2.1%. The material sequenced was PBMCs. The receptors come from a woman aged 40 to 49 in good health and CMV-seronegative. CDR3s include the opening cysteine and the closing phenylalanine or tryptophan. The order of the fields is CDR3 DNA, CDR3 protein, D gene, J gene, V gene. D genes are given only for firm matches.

TGTGCCAGCAGCTTTCGACAGGGGGCCGTGAACACTGAAGCTTTCTTT CASSFRQGAVNTEAFF TRBD1 TRBJ1-1 TRBV11-2
TGTGCCAGTAGGTTGACAGGGGGAGTCTATGGCTACACCTTC CASRLTGGVYGYTF TRBD1 TRBJ1-2 TRBV19
TGTGCCAGCTCACCCATAACAGGGATGAACACTGAAGCTTTCTTT CASSPITGMNTEAFF - TRBJ1-1 TRBV18
TGTGCCAGCAGCTTAGGAGCGGGAGATACGCAGTATTTT CASSLGAGDTQYF - TRBJ2-3 TRBV7-9
TGCGCCAGCAGCCCGCCCCGGGCGGGAGGGCCGTACGAGCAGTACTTC CASSPPRAGGPYEQYF TRBD2 TRBJ2-7 TRBV5-1
TGTGCCAGCAGCCTACAGGGGGCAGAGTATGGCTACACCTTC CASSLQGAEYGYTF TRBD1 TRBJ1-2 TRBV2
TGTGCCAGTTCCGGACAGGGAGGCAATCAGCCCCAGCATTTT CASSGQGGNQPQHF TRBD1 TRBJ1-5 TRBV19
TGCAGCGTCACCCTCCTCGGACTTCAGCATTTT CSVTLLGLQHF - TRBJ1-5 TRBV29-1
TGTGCCAGCAGCCGGGCGGAGGGTCGGACTGAAGCTTTCTTT CASSRAEGRTEAFF - TRBJ1-1 TRBV7-9
TGCGCCAGCAGCTCCCCGGGAGGGGATGCCTACGAGCAGTACTTC CASSSPGGDAYEQYF TRBD2 TRBJ2-7 TRBV5-1
TGTGCCAGCATGAGGGACAGTACGAACTACGAGCAGTACTTC CASMRDSTNYEQYF TRBD1 TRBJ2-7 TRBV2